What follows are 17 T cell receptor beta chains derived from one specimen sequenced in a study of CD8+ T cells in alopecia areata. Described treatment: oral pan-JAK inhibitor, 5-10 mg twice daily. cDNA prepared by RNA extraction and subsequent reverse transcription served as the template for sequencing. Clones were read by immunoSEQ multiplex PCR, and TCRdb kept only the in-frame ones, dropping some. The data show about 210,000 clones, roughly 56% seen once. The sequencing used CD4+ T cells sorted from blood, collected at week 4, from a patient treated with tofacitinib. The source is a human donor with alopecia areata.

A few counts support this clone. The chain combines TRBV7-2 with TRBJ1-5; TRBD1 matches at 9 bases. With V trimmed by 5 bases and J by 6 bases, 14 bases remained unmatched. This CDR3 has 17 amino acids. Germline assignment: CDR1 SGHTA and CDR2 FQGNSA. The CDR3 DNA follows: TGTGCCAGCAGCAGAAGGACAGGGGTTATAGCGGGTCAGCCCCAGCATTTT. It translates to CASSRRTGVIAGQPQHF. Looking up the rest from reference TRBV7-2 and TRBJ1-5 gives the full variable domain: GAGVSQSPSNKVTEKGKDVELRCDPISGHTALYWYRQSLGQGLEFLIYFQGNSAPDKSGLPSDRFSAERTGGSVSTLTIQRTQQEDSAVYLCASSRRTGVIAGQPQHFGDGTRLSIL.

This clone showed up just once. The genes are TRBV25-1 and TRBJ1-2; D remains unclear. This CDR3 region has 12 residues. The V end lost 3 bases, the J end lost 8 bases, and 10 bases lay between the germline ends. Germline lookup yields CDR1 MGHDK and CDR2 SYGVNS. CDR3 loop: CASSDPKGGYTF. The CDR3 DNA is TGTGCCAGCAGTGATCCTAAAGGGGGCTACACCTTC.

This CDR3 is CASSVLAGGQETQYF. In DNA form, the CDR3 reads TGTGCCAGCAGTGTACTAGCGGGGGGGCAAGAGACCCAGTACTTC. The chain links TRBV6-1 to TRBJ2-5, with 13 bases that match TRBD2. The CDR3 is 15 amino acids. Germline lookup yields CDR1 MNHNS and CDR2 SASEGT. The V gene end was trimmed by 4 bases and the J gene end by 2 bases; junction bases not matched to a gene: 1.

This clone was counted a single time. This chain uses TRBV23-1 with TRBJ1-2, with TRBD1 matching 9 bases. TRBV23-1 is recorded as an ORF, its role being uncertain. The junction had 11 bases not matched to a gene; V was cut back by 6 bases and J by 3 bases. The CDR3 runs 16 residues. In nucleotides, the CDR3 is TGCGCCAGCAGCACCGGGACAGGGATGGGACACTATGGCTACACCTTC. Protein sequence: CASSTGTGMGHYGYTF.

A remark on this clone: The sample holds other DNA sequences that translate to the same CDR3. The rearrangement uses TRBV30 and TRBJ1-2; D gene uncertain. Germline CDR1 and CDR2: GTSNPN and SVGIG (reference sequence). CDR3 length equals 12 residues. V was clipped by 0 bases and J by 4 bases, with 6 bases between them. CDR3: CAWSVTAYGYTF. The CDR3, as DNA: TGTGCCTGGAGTGTGACTGCCTATGGCTACACCTTC. The variable domain in full, with the rest retrieved from reference TRBV30 and TRBJ1-2, is SQTIHQWPATLVQPVGSPLSLECTVEGTSNPNLYWYRQAAGRGLQLLFYSVGIGQISSEVPQNLSASRPQDRQFILSSKKLLLSDSGFYLCAWSVTAYGYTFGSGTRLTVV.

The CDR3 nucleotides read TGCAGCGTGGACAGTTTGGAGACCCAGTACTTC. Its translation: CSVDSLETQYF. This chain uses TRBV29-1 with TRBJ2-5; the D gene is possibly TRBD1 (6 bases). This CDR3 region has 11 residues. The V and J ends lost 6 bases and 5 bases respectively, with 10 bases between them. CDR1 SQVTM and CDR2 ANQGSEA come from the germline V gene.

The chain has TRBV30 and TRBJ1-4; D is undetermined. V was pared by 1 base and J by 7 bases, with 7 bases between. The germline V gene has CDR1 GTSNPN and CDR2 SVGIG (reference sequence). This CDR3 has 12 amino acids. The CDR3 loop reads CAWSELTEKLFF. The CDR3 DNA follows: TGTGCCTGGAGTGAACTAACTGAAAAACTGTTTTTT.

The chain is built from TRBV6-6 and TRBJ2-5; D call uncertain. Germline assignment: CDR1 MNHNY and CDR2 SVGAGI (reference sequence). The CDR3 spans 14 residues. Trimming pared 3 bases from V and 3 bases from J, leaving 11 bases between. The CDR3 bases are TGTGCCAGCAGTTATGGTCGTGTAGAAGAGACCCAGTACTTC. It codes for CASSYGRVEETQYF.

This chain joins TRBV11-2 and TRBJ2-5; 16 positions agree with TRBD2. Germline CDR1 SGHAT, CDR2 FQNNGV. The CDR3 runs 17 residues. Trimming removed 5 bases from V and 5 bases from J; junction bases left unmatched: 8. In DNA form, the CDR3 reads TGTGCCAGCAGCGTCGGGACTAGCGGGGGGGCGTACGAGACCCAGTACTTC. It yields the protein CASSVGTSGGAYETQYF.

The chain is built from TRBV2 and TRBJ1-1, with TRBD1 as a possible D gene (5 bases). This CDR3 spans 13 amino acids. Germline V gene sequence: CDR1 SNHLY, CDR2 FYNNEI. The ends were cut back, 4 bases at V and 5 bases at J, with 11 bases in the middle. The CDR3 protein is CASSVRGRTEAFF. CDR3 nucleotides: TGTGCCAGCAGTGTACGGGGCCGGACTGAAGCTTTCTTT.

This chain uses TRBV5-6 with TRBJ1-1, with a tentative D call TRBD1 (5 bases). Germline V gives CDR1 SGHDT, CDR2 YYEEEE. With 4 bases removed from V and 0 bases from J, the gap between germline ends came to 13 bases. The CDR3 length is 15 residues. CDR3 in amino acids: CASSPPGVVNTEAFF. CDR3 DNA sequence: TGTGCCAGCAGCCCCCCGGGGGTTGTGAACACTGAAGCTTTCTTT.

The chain combines TRBV29-1 with TRBJ2-5; 7 bases are shared with TRBD1. V gave up 7 bases and J gave up 4 bases; unmatched junction bases: 3. The germline CDR1 and CDR2 sequences are SQVTM and ANQGSEA. The CDR3 runs to 11 residues. CDR3 DNA: TGCAGCGGAAGGGGGCCAGAGACCCAGTACTTC. Translating gives CSGRGPETQYF.

The chain uses TRBV5-6 and TRBJ2-5; 7 positions agree with TRBD2. This CDR3 comprises 16 residues. V was clipped by 3 bases and J by 2 bases; unmatched bases: 10. Germline V gene data show CDR1 as SGHDT and CDR2 as YYEEEE. The CDR3 DNA reads TGTGCCAGCAGCTGGGGTGGCGGGGGTCGGCAAGAGACCCAGTACTTC. This sequence encodes CASSWGGGGRQETQYF.

This clone was seen more than once but under ten times. The chain combines TRBV30 with TRBJ1-6; 8 bases map to TRBD1. The CDR3 length is 15 residues. Trimming removed 0 bases from V and 10 bases from J; junction bases left unmatched: 8. The germline CDR1 and CDR2 sequences are GTSNPN and SVGIG (reference sequence). The CDR3 is CAWSVAGGRESPLHF. CDR3 in DNA: TGTGCCTGGAGTGTGGCAGGGGGCCGGGAATCACCCCTCCACTTT.

A few counts support this clone. The rearrangement joins TRBV29-1 to TRBJ1-1, with 8 nucleotides matching TRBD1. The CDR3 spans 13 residues. Looked up from germline, CDR1 is SQVTM and CDR2 is ANQGSEA. The junction had 5 bases not matched to a gene; V was cut back by 2 bases and J by 6 bases. CDR3 amino acids: CSVEPDRGAEAFF. As DNA, the CDR3 is TGCAGCGTTGAACCAGACAGGGGCGCTGAAGCTTTCTTT. Full variable domain (outside the CDR3, taken from reference TRBV29-1 and TRBJ1-1): SAVISQKPSRDICQRGTSLTIQCQVDSQVTMMFWYRQQPGQSLTLIATANQGSEATYESGFVIDKFPISRPNLTFSTLTVSNMSPEDSSIYLCSVEPDRGAEAFFGQGTRLTVV.

There are many counts of this clone. The rearrangement joins TRBV5-6 to TRBJ2-3, with D possibly being TRBD1 or TRBD2 (5 bases each). Germline V lookup: CDR1 SGHDT, CDR2 YYEEEE. Trimming took 4 bases from V and 5 from J, leaving 11 bases between them. The CDR3 is 13 amino acids. The CDR3 here is CASSIRGIDTQYF. The CDR3 region has the DNA TGTGCCAGCAGCATCCGGGGCATAGATACGCAGTATTTT.

The count of this clone is one. The chain joins TRBV30 to TRBJ1-5; TRBD1 might be the D (5 bases). Germline CDR1 GTSNPN, CDR2 SVGIG (reference sequence). Trimming pared 3 bases from V and 4 bases from J, leaving 10 bases between. The CDR3 totals 13 residues. The CDR3 region has the DNA TGTGCCTGGAGGACAGATCGTAATCAGCCCCAGCATTTT. The encoded protein is CAWRTDRNQPQHF.